This TCR beta chain was retrieved from a study of blood T cells in healthy people across ages. Findings and limits, study-wide: TCR beta diversity was tightly associated with the proportion of naive T cells. TCR beta diversity per million T cells fell roughly linearly with age.

This clonotype was detected many times. No antigen is known for it. Then a second PCR, running about 6 to 11 cycles, was carried out with a sample-barcoded 5' primer and a J-beta primer mix. TCRdb itself ran the 5' RACE reads through MiXCR, one entry per CDR3 protein. The sample contains roughly 680,000 distinct CDR3 sequences, approximately 52% of which appear only once. Total RNA was extracted at no less than 6 micrograms per sample. The clonotype was recovered from a woman aged 80 or older in good health. Sequencing used blood.

The CDR3 coding sequence is TGTGCCAGCTTCGACCCAAAGGGCTACACCTTC. Encoded protein: CASFDPKGYTF. The gene calls are TRBV6-6 and TRBJ1-2, with D uncertain. Germline loops: CDR1 MNHNY, CDR2 SVGAGI (reference sequence). The CDR3 covers 11 residues. Trimming cost V 8 bases and J 8 bases, with 12 bases left between them.